The sequence of this T cell receptor beta chain was determined in a study of shared clonotypes between healthy human individuals. Study information: Participating donors consisted of two women and a few men aged 18 to 49. CD4 naive and memory got three plates each, CD8 naive two, CD8 memory one. Study-wide results and limits: Tissues were not sampled, only blood, and their repertoires likely differ.

CD8 cells classed as naive were CD45RO-negative and positively selected for CCR7, excluding terminally differentiated effector memory CD45RA+ cells. All participating donors were Caucasian adults from Nashville, Tennessee. V lost 2 bases to trimming and J lost 0 bases, with 7 bases between them. Germline V gene lookup returns CDR1 SEHNR and CDR2 FQNEAQ (reference sequence). CDR3 length: 15 amino acids. Produced via immunoSEQ multiplex PCR; TCRdb's table is partial and in-frame only. The table shows around 2,100,000 clones, with approximately 95% occurring only once. Points on this clone: The antigen is not known.

Sequencing was performed on naive CD8+ T cells sorted from blood. The source is a man between 18 and 35 years old in good health. The chain combines TRBV7-9 with TRBJ2-2; the D is unclear. CDR3 sequence (DNA): TGTGCCAGCAGCTTAAAATCTTCGAACACCGGGGAGCTGTTTTTT. Translation gives CASSLKSSNTGELFF.